One sample yielded the 23 T cell receptor beta chains listed below, sequenced in a study of graft-versus-host responses after intestinal transplantation. No antigen is known for these receptors. Profiled with immunoSEQ multiplex PCR; TCRdb holds only in-frame clones, not every one. This sample has approximately 97,000 clones, with 91% found just once. Sequencing used unstimulated CD4+ T cells sorted from spleen or lymph node cells, obtained before transplant. The receptors originated from a human donor who was the organ donor for an intestinal transplant.

This chain uses TRBV5-6 with TRBJ2-7, with TRBD1 matching 7 bases. CDR3 length: 16 amino acids. The trim removed 3 bases at V and 1 base at J, leaving 10 bases unmatched. CDR1 and CDR2 (germline): SGHDT, YYEEEE. The CDR3 DNA reads as TGTGCCAGCAGCTCGCTATTGACAGGGCGGTCCTACGAGCAGTACTTC. It encodes CASSSLLTGRSYEQYF.

The rearrangement uses TRBV27 and TRBJ2-7, with D perhaps TRBD2 (5 bases). This CDR3 has 15 amino acids. The germline V and J ends were trimmed by 3 bases and 4 bases, with 16 bases remaining between them. Germline CDR1 MNHEY, CDR2 SMNVEV (reference sequence). Here the CDR3 reads CASSLSRAGGYEQYF. As DNA, the CDR3 is TGTGCCAGCAGTTTGTCACGGGCAGGAGGTTACGAGCAGTACTTC.

The chain employs TRBV6-6 and TRBJ1-5, with TRBD1 matching over 7 bases. The CDR3 extends over 15 amino acids. The V gene end was trimmed by 0 bases and the J gene end by 7 bases; junction bases not matched to a gene: 6. The V gene's germline CDR1 is MNHNY and CDR2 SVGAGI (reference sequence). Here the CDR3 DNA reads TGTGCCAGCAGTTACTCGAACAGGGGAGTCCAGCCCCAGCATTTT. This codes for CASSYSNRGVQPQHF.

The chain uses TRBV7-2 and TRBJ1-5, with TRBD1 matching over 7 bases. V lost 1 base, J lost 7 bases, and 4 bases stayed unmatched. Germline CDR1 reads SGHTA; CDR2 reads FQGNSA. The CDR3 contains 14 residues. The CDR3 sequence: CASSLEGAGQPQHF. CDR3 in DNA: TGTGCCAGCAGCTTAGAGGGGGCCGGACAGCCCCAGCATTTT.

Details on this clone: An end of the junction differs from the germline gene, which may be a read error. The rearrangement joins TRBV7-7 to TRBJ2-3; 12 nucleotides agree with TRBD2. CDR3 length equals 16 residues. The germline CDR1 and CDR2 sequences are SSHAT and FNYEAQ (reference sequence). DNA for the CDR3: TGTGCTAGCAGCTTATCTTTACTAGCGGGGGGAGATACGCAGTATTTT. Protein: CASSLSLLAGGDTQYF. The entire variable domain, with the rest obtained from reference TRBV7-7 and TRBJ2-3, is as follows: GAGVSQSPRYKVTKRGQDVTLRCDPISSHATLYWYQQALGQGPEFLTYFNYEAQPDKSGLPSDRFSAERPEGSISTLTIQRTEQRDSAMYRCASSLSLLAGGDTQYFGPGTRLTVL.

This sequence joins TRBV19 and TRBJ2-4, with TRBD1 as a possible D gene (6 bases). The V end lost 3 bases, the J end lost 0 bases, and 9 bases lay between the germline ends. Germline CDR1 LNHDA, CDR2 SQIVND (reference sequence). This CDR3 is 15 amino acids long. The CDR3 DNA sequence: TGTGCCAGTAGTATGAACAGGGTAGCCAAAAACATTCAGTACTTC. Its translation is CASSMNRVAKNIQYF.

The chain is built from TRBV19 and TRBJ1-6; 9 nucleotides line up with TRBD1. This CDR3 has 14 amino acids. Germline V gene sequence: CDR1 LNHDA, CDR2 SQIVND (reference sequence). Unmatched junction bases numbered 1, after V lost 3 bases and J lost 7 bases. The CDR3 is CASSIGTGNSPLHF. CDR3 DNA sequence: TGTGCCAGTAGTATTGGGACAGGGAATTCACCCCTCCACTTT.

The V gene is TRBV7-3, the J gene TRBJ2-3, with 9 bases that match TRBD2. The trim removed 6 bases at V and 2 bases at J, leaving 3 bases unmatched. The CDR3 is made up of 14 amino acids. Germline V gene sequence: CDR1 SGHTA, CDR2 FQGTGA. The CDR3 loop reads CASRLAGTTDTQYF. The CDR3 nucleotides read TGTGCCAGCAGGCTAGCGGGAACCACAGATACGCAGTATTTT.

The genes are TRBV19 and TRBJ2-3; 8 bases align to TRBD2. There are 16 residues in the CDR3. The germline V gene encodes CDR1 LNHDA and CDR2 SQIVND (reference sequence). The V segment lost 8 bases and the J segment 1 base; nucleotides outside the gene matches: 11. Here the CDR3 DNA reads TGTGCCAGTCACCGGGGGGGGGTCGGTCGCACAGATACGCAGTATTTT. Protein product: CASHRGGVGRTDTQYF.

J is TRBJ1-6 and V is TRBV27; TRBD1 is a possible D gene (5 bases). CDR3 size: 13 residues. Per germline, CDR1 MNHEY and CDR2 SMNVEV (reference sequence). V lost 8 bases and J 7 bases, leaving 12 bases between the germline ends. The CDR3 reads CASSGFDNSPLHF. DNA of the CDR3: TGTGCCAGCTCAGGGTTCGACAATTCACCCCTCCACTTT.

This clone was seen a few times. The CDR3 DNA reads TGCGCCAGCAGCTTGACAGGGCTGGGCGAAAAACTGTTTTTT. Amino acids: CASSLTGLGEKLFF. The rearrangement links TRBV5-1 to TRBJ1-4; the D gene is possibly TRBD1 (6 bases). The CDR3 has 14 residues. Germline CDR1 SGHRS, CDR2 YFSETQ. V gave up 1 base and J gave up 8 bases, with 12 bases separating them.

This chain connects TRBV11-2 to TRBJ2-7; D gene unclear. The V gene lost 5 bases and the J gene lost 5 bases, with 7 bases spanning the gap. The germline V gene encodes CDR1 SGHAT and CDR2 FQNNGV. CDR3 length: 11 amino acids. CDR3 residues: CASSVTDEQYF. CDR3 coding DNA: TGTGCCAGCAGCGTAACAGACGAGCAGTACTTC.

The chain carries TRBV11-2 and TRBJ2-7; TRBD1 matches 9 bases. Losses at the gene ends were 1 base for V and 2 bases for J; bases not matched to a gene: 6. The V gene's germline CDR1 is SGHAT and CDR2 FQNNGV. This CDR3 is built from 16 residues. The CDR3: CASSLVGTGKPYEQYF. CDR3 in DNA: TGTGCCAGCAGCTTAGTTGGGACAGGGAAGCCCTACGAGCAGTACTTC.

V and J are TRBV19 and TRBJ1-1, with 9 bases aligning to TRBD1. The CDR3 runs 14 residues. V was pared by 4 bases and J by 7 bases, with 7 bases of the junction left unmatched. Germline CDR1 reads LNHDA; CDR2 reads SQIVND (reference sequence). The CDR3 coding sequence is TGTGCCAGTAGTACGGGACAGGGTAGGAGTGAAGCTTTCTTT. Translating it yields CASSTGQGRSEAFF.

The rearrangement links TRBV7-6 to TRBJ2-3, with D maybe TRBD1 (6 bases). This CDR3 region has 14 residues. Germline assignment: CDR1 SGHVS and CDR2 FNYEAQ. V shed 2 bases and J shed 10 bases, with 16 bases lying between them. The CDR3 sequence is CASSLPGAGPPQYF. The CDR3 coding sequence is TGTGCCAGCAGCTTACCAGGGGCCGGACCTCCGCAGTATTTT.

The chain couples TRBV15 to TRBJ1-4, with 8 nucleotides matching TRBD1. This CDR3 spans 15 amino acids. V trimming: 8 bases; J trimming: 6 bases; junction bases outside the gene matches: 11. Germline values: CDR1 LNHNV, CDR2 YYDKDF (reference sequence). CDR3 nucleotides: TGTGCCACCCAACTTGGAGGACAGGGTGATGAAAAACTGTTTTTT. Residues: CATQLGGQGDEKLFF. Using reference TRBV15 and TRBJ1-4 for the parts outside the CDR3, the full variable domain is DAMVIQNPRYQVTQFGKPVTLSCSQTLNHNVMYWYQQKSSQAPKLLFHYYDKDFNNEADTPDNFQSRRPNTSFCFLDIRSPGLGDTAMYLCATQLGGQGDEKLFFGSGTQLSVL.

The gene calls are TRBV7-6 and TRBJ2-7, with D maybe TRBD1 (6 bases). V lost 4 bases and J lost 7, with 20 bases in between. Germline V gives CDR1 SGHVS, CDR2 FNYEAQ. The CDR3 length is 15 residues. The CDR3 DNA reads TGTGCCAGCAGCTCCGACCCGACAGGTAGTCGGGAGCAGTACTTC. Its translation is CASSSDPTGSREQYF.

This clone was detected once. The chain uses TRBV2 and TRBJ2-2; 7 nucleotides agree with TRBD2. V shed 7 bases, J shed 11 bases, and the junction held 10 bases outside the gene matches. Germline V gene data show CDR1 as SNHLY and CDR2 as FYNNEI. The CDR3 totals 13 residues. CDR3 nucleotides: TGTGCCAGCACCCTAGGGAGGGTTGGTGAGCTGTTTTTT. This gives the protein CASTLGRVGELFF.

J is TRBJ2-5 and V is TRBV6-5; 7 positions match TRBD2. The CDR3 totals 13 residues. CDR1 is MNHEY and CDR2 is SVGAGI in the germline V gene. V lost 2 bases and J lost 4; bases outside the gene matches: 1. The CDR3 reads CASSYGGGETQYF. The CDR3, as DNA: TGTGCCAGCAGTTACGGCGGGGGAGAGACCCAGTACTTC.

J is TRBJ1-6 and V is TRBV4-1, with D possibly being TRBD1 (5 bases). Germline V gene lookup returns CDR1 MGHRA and CDR2 YSYEKL. This CDR3 contains 15 residues. The germline V and J ends were trimmed by 0 bases and 10 bases, with 13 bases remaining between them. CDR3 coding DNA: TGCGCCAGCAGCCAAGATCATCCGGGGGAGTCACCCCTCCACTTT. Protein product: CASSQDHPGESPLHF.

The chain is built from TRBV15 and TRBJ1-5; D gene uncertain. The CDR3 is 15 amino acids. Trimming took 3 bases from V and 1 from J, leaving 10 bases between them. The germline CDR1 and CDR2 sequences are LNHNV and YYDKDF (reference sequence). CDR3 residues: CATSRVILSNQPQHF. In nucleotides, the CDR3 is TGTGCCACCAGCAGGGTCATACTAAGCAATCAGCCCCAGCATTTT.

The chain carries TRBV5-1 and TRBJ2-1; 7 bases map to TRBD2. Germline V gene sequence: CDR1 SGHRS, CDR2 YFSETQ. V lost 1 base, J lost 8 bases, and 12 bases stayed unmatched. The CDR3 extends over 16 amino acids. The CDR3: CASSLLGGTLSHEQFF. CDR3 DNA: TGCGCCAGCAGCTTGTTGGGAGGGACGCTCTCCCATGAGCAGTTCTTC.

The chain uses TRBV2 and TRBJ2-5, with 12 bases that match TRBD2. J gave up 0 bases and V 2 bases, and 4 bases lay outside the gene matches. Germline CDR1 reads SNHLY; CDR2 reads FYNNEI. This CDR3 has 17 amino acids. The CDR3 sequence is CASSETASGGDQETQYF. The CDR3 DNA is TGTGCCAGCAGTGAAACAGCTAGCGGGGGGGACCAAGAGACCCAGTACTTC. Full variable domain (missing parts from reference TRBV2 and TRBJ2-5): EPEVTQTPSHQVTQMGQEVILRCVPISNHLYFYWYRQILGQKVEFLVSFYNNEISEKSEIFDDQFSVERPDGSNFTLKIRSTKLEDSAMYFCASSETASGGDQETQYFGPGTRLLVL.